This T cell receptor (beta chain) comes out of a study of control samples from healthy donors and cancer patients. TCRdb's copy holds only in-frame clones and misses some; the assay was immunoSEQ multiplex PCR. The sample has over 100,000 clones, 90% seen once. With V trimmed by 4 bases and J by 7 bases, 21 bases remained unmatched. Germline V CDR1 and CDR2: SGHRS, YFSETQ. CDR3 length equals 19 residues. The gene calls are TRBV5-1 and TRBJ1-5, with 9 bases identical to TRBD1. The sequencing sample was made of blood. This receptor was obtained from a human donor in good health. The donor label of this sample is uncertain. The CDR3 sequence is CASSTPHRGRVGTRQPQHF. The CDR3 DNA sequence: TGCGCCAGCAGCACGCCCCACAGGGGGCGAGTCGGTACTCGGCAGCCCCAGCATTTT.